Presented here are 26 T cell receptor beta chains from one specimen sequenced in a study of blood T cell repertoires in COVID-19. Here immunoSEQ multiplex PCR was the method, and the copy in TCRdb shows in-frame clones only, minus some. Of roughly 200,000 clones listed, roughly 84% were seen once; the top ten hold around 4%. Sequenced material: peripheral blood. All receptors derive from a man in his fifties or sixties with active or convalescent COVID-19.

The chain is built from TRBV6-4 and TRBJ1-4; 7 positions agree with TRBD1. V gave up 6 bases and J gave up 0 bases; unmatched junction bases: 10. The CDR3 spans 17 residues. Germline V gene sequence: CDR1 MRHNA, CDR2 SNTAGT. In DNA, the CDR3 is TGTGCCAGCAGAACAAGGGACAGAGTGACAACTAATGAAAAACTGTTTTTT. It translates to CASRTRDRVTTNEKLFF.

The chain recombines TRBV5-1 with TRBJ2-4, with 10 bases lining up with TRBD1. Trimming cost V 4 bases and J 6 bases; bases outside gene matches: 7. Per the germline V gene, CDR1 is SGHRS and CDR2 is YFSETQ. The CDR3 sequence is 15 residues long. The CDR3 region is CASSPGQGELNIQYF. DNA for the CDR3: TGCGCCAGCAGCCCCGGACAGGGGGAGTTAAACATTCAGTACTTC.

This clone has a single count. This CDR3 is CAIRAGTLNSPLHF. The CDR3 nucleotides read TGTGCCATCAGGGCCGGGACACTAAATTCACCCCTCCACTTT. V gene TRBV10-3 combines with J gene TRBJ1-6; weak D call: TRBD1 (6 bases). CDR3 length: 14 residues. The germline gives CDR1 ENHRY, CDR2 SYGVKD. V was trimmed by 6 bases and J by 7 bases, leaving 13 bases between them.

The rearrangement uses TRBV7-2 and TRBJ1-2; TRBD1 matches at 9 bases. This CDR3 region has 13 residues. V was pared by 7 bases and J by 4 bases, with 4 bases of the junction left unmatched. Germline assignment: CDR1 SGHTA and CDR2 FQGNSA. The CDR3 sequence is CASKTGGIYGYTF. The CDR3 DNA reads as TGTGCCAGCAAGACAGGGGGGATCTATGGCTACACCTTC.

V is TRBV7-2 and J is TRBJ2-7, with a tentative D call TRBD1 (6 bases). This CDR3 is 13 amino acids long. Germline V lookup: CDR1 SGHTA, CDR2 FQGNSA. V was pared by 1 base and J by 7 bases, with 11 bases between. The CDR3 DNA follows: TGTGCCAGCAGCTTAGACAGGGCGAGGGAGCAGTACTTC. Translation gives CASSLDRAREQYF. Based on the CDR3 plus reference TRBV7-2 and TRBJ2-7, the full variable domain is GAGVSQSPSNKVTEKGKDVELRCDPISGHTALYWYRQSLGQGLEFLIYFQGNSAPDKSGLPSDRFSAERTGGSVSTLTIQRTQQEDSAVYLCASSLDRAREQYFGPGTRLTVT.

The chain recombines TRBV7-8 with TRBJ1-3; D is undetermined. Germline assignment: CDR1 SGHVS and CDR2 FQNEAQ. The length of the CDR3 is 15 residues. Trimming removed 1 base from V and 0 bases from J, with 7 bases in between. The CDR3 coding sequence is TGTGCCAGCAGCTTAGGGCGGGGCTCTGGAAACACCATATATTTT. Encoded protein: CASSLGRGSGNTIYF.

The chain employs TRBV11-2 and TRBJ2-3; D may be TRBD1 (6 bases). The CDR3 is 14 residues long. Germline V gene lookup returns CDR1 SGHAT and CDR2 FQNNGV. Trimming removed 4 bases from V and 3 bases from J, with 11 bases in between. The DNA of the CDR3 is TGTGCCAGCAGCTCCAGGGGTACTACAGATACGCAGTATTTT. It codes for CASSSRGTTDTQYF.

The rearrangement joins TRBV7-2 to TRBJ2-7, with 8 bases fitting TRBD2. The CDR3 has 15 residues. Germline V gene lookup returns CDR1 SGHTA and CDR2 FQGNSA. V shed 5 bases and J 6 bases; nucleotides not matched to a gene: 12. The CDR3 sequence is CASSMIAGPLGEQYF. The CDR3 coding sequence is TGTGCCAGCAGCATGATAGCGGGGCCTCTGGGCGAGCAGTACTTC.

The genes are TRBV2 and TRBJ1-1; D is ambiguous. Trimming cost V 3 bases and J 8 bases, with 10 bases left between them. The CDR3 is made up of 12 amino acids. Germline V lookup: CDR1 SNHLY, CDR2 FYNNEI. The CDR3 sequence: CASSDEGGEAFF. The CDR3 nucleotides are TGTGCCAGCAGTGACGAGGGCGGGGAAGCTTTCTTT.

The rearrangement links TRBV2 to TRBJ2-1; D is undetermined. The V end was cut by 7 bases, the J end by 7 bases, with 11 bases between. The CDR3 length is 12 residues. CDR1 is SNHLY, CDR2 FYNNEI, per germline. As DNA, the CDR3 is TGTGCCAGCAAGAGAGGTTCTAATGAGCAGTTCTTC. This sequence encodes CASKRGSNEQFF.

This chain uses TRBV13 with TRBJ2-3; D not certain. CDR1 and CDR2 (germline): PRHDT, FYEKMQ (reference sequence). The CDR3 consists of 14 residues. V lost 6 bases and J lost 2, with 12 bases in between. The CDR3 sequence: CASSYLGYTDTQYF. CDR3 DNA sequence: TGTGCCAGCAGTTACCTCGGGTACACAGATACGCAGTATTTT.

The chain recombines TRBV9 with TRBJ2-3, with unresolved D. CDR3 length: 12 amino acids. V was pared by 0 bases and J by 6 bases, with 5 bases between. Germline V gives CDR1 SGDLS, CDR2 YYNGEE. The CDR3 is CASSVGSDTQYF. CDR3 nucleotide sequence: TGTGCCAGCAGCGTAGGTTCGGATACGCAGTATTTT.

This chain connects TRBV29-1 to TRBJ1-1; D is possibly TRBD1 (5 bases). This CDR3 region has 13 residues. V lost 7 bases, J lost 0 bases, and 12 bases lay in between. Germline assignment: CDR1 SQVTM and CDR2 ANQGSEA. DNA for the CDR3: TGCAGCGCCGGACACACATTGAACACTGAAGCTTTCTTT. It specifies CSAGHTLNTEAFF.

The chain employs TRBV7-3 and TRBJ2-3; D perhaps matches TRBD2 (5 bases). The CDR3 runs 14 residues. CDR1 and CDR2 (germline): SGHTA, FQGTGA. V was shortened by 0 bases and J by 4 bases, with 8 bases between the two germline ends. CDR3: CASSLTGSADTQYF. CDR3 coding DNA: TGTGCCAGCAGCTTAACGGGGAGCGCAGATACGCAGTATTTT.

The J gene is TRBJ1-4, the V gene TRBV2; possible D gene TRBD1, 5 bases. The CDR3 sequence is 13 residues long. Germline V gene sequence: CDR1 SNHLY, CDR2 FYNNEI. V lost 4 bases and J 5 bases, leaving 8 bases between the germline ends. CDR3 in amino acids: CASSGQQNEKLFF. The DNA of the CDR3 is TGTGCCAGCAGTGGACAGCAGAATGAAAAACTGTTTTTT.

The chain joins TRBV2 to TRBJ1-6; 7 nucleotides align to TRBD1. V dropped 5 bases and J dropped 0; count of bases not matched to a gene: 16. Per germline, CDR1 SNHLY and CDR2 FYNNEI. This CDR3 spans 20 amino acids. CDR3 DNA: TGTGCCAGCAGTTCTTATCCCCCCGCGGGACAGAGCTCCTATAATTCACCCCTCCACTTT. Encoded protein: CASSSYPPAGQSSYNSPLHF.

The chain is built from TRBV3-1 (or the pseudogene TRBV3-2) and TRBJ1-6, with 7 bases matching TRBD1. Germline V CDR1 and CDR2: LGHDT, YNNKEL (reference sequence). The CDR3 loop spans 13 amino acids. V shed 4 bases and J 9 bases; nucleotides not matched to a gene: 3. The CDR3 sequence: CASSPRQGSPLHF. CDR3 sequence (DNA): TGTGCCAGCAGCCCCAGACAGGGTTCACCCCTCCACTTT.

This chain uses TRBV28 with TRBJ1-4; a weak D match, TRBD1 (6 bases). CDR1 is MDHEN and CDR2 is SYDVKM in the germline V gene. The CDR3 runs to 13 residues. V was cut by 8 bases and J by 7 bases, with 14 bases left in between. Here the CDR3 reads CASWGGRVEKLFF. Here the CDR3 DNA reads TGTGCCAGCTGGGGGGGGCGCGTTGAAAAACTGTTTTTT.

The chain couples TRBV18 to TRBJ2-5, with 12 bases aligning to TRBD1. Germline V CDR1 and CDR2: KGHSH, LQKENI. V trimming: 6 bases; J trimming: 5 bases; junction bases outside the gene matches: 10. The CDR3 runs to 16 residues. CDR3 DNA sequence: TGTGCCAGCTCTCGAACAGGGACAGGGGGCGAGGAGACCCAGTACTTC. The encoded protein is CASSRTGTGGEETQYF. Drawing the rest from reference TRBV18 and TRBJ2-5, the complete variable domain is NAGVMQNPRHLVRRRGQEARLRCSPMKGHSHVYWYRQLPEEGLKFMVYLQKENIIDESGMPKERFSAEFPKEGPSILRIQQVVRGDSAAYFCASSRTGTGGEETQYFGPGTRLLVL.

This sequence joins TRBV28 and TRBJ1-4; no clear D. Trimming pared 5 bases from V and 5 bases from J, leaving 9 bases between. Germline V gene sequence: CDR1 MDHEN, CDR2 SYDVKM. The CDR3 length is 13 residues. Here the CDR3 reads CASSPAGNEKLFF. The CDR3 bases are TGTGCCAGCAGTCCTGCGGGGAATGAAAAACTGTTTTTT.

This sequence joins TRBV7-9 and TRBJ2-3, with unresolved D. The CDR3 totals 8 residues. The germline gives CDR1 SEHNR, CDR2 FQNEAQ (reference sequence). CDR3: CAQDTQYF. The CDR3 DNA sequence: TGTGCTCAAGATACGCAGTATTTT.

The V call is TRBV9, the J call TRBJ1-1; D may be TRBD1 (5 bases). Germline values: CDR1 SGDLS, CDR2 YYNGEE. V shed 0 bases and J shed 6 bases, with 9 bases lying between them. The CDR3 runs 13 residues. The CDR3 region is CASSVVGAPEAFF. Here the CDR3 DNA reads TGTGCCAGCAGCGTAGTAGGGGCCCCTGAAGCTTTCTTT.

The V and J genes are TRBV7-6 and TRBJ2-2; 13 positions match TRBD2. The CDR3 runs to 16 residues. Germline CDR1 reads SGHVS; CDR2 reads FNYEAQ. Trimming removed 6 bases from V and 6 bases from J; junction bases left unmatched: 7. The CDR3 DNA sequence: TGTGCCAGCAGACGGACTAGCGGGGGCCGTTCCGGGGAGCTGTTTTTT. Amino acid sequence: CASRRTSGGRSGELFF.

This sequence joins TRBV7-9 and TRBJ2-6; 8 bases are shared with TRBD1. Germline CDR1 is SEHNR and CDR2 is FQNEAQ (reference sequence). J gave up 2 bases and V 5 bases, and 5 bases lay outside the gene matches. The CDR3 consists of 16 residues. The DNA of the CDR3 is TGTGCCAGCAGCCCATCGACAGGGGCTGGGGCCAACGTCCTGACTTTC. This translates into CASSPSTGAGANVLTF.

This chain links TRBV28 with TRBJ1-4; D may be TRBD1 (5 bases). V was pared by 10 bases and J by 4 bases, with 16 bases between. Germline V CDR1 and CDR2: MDHEN, SYDVKM. The CDR3 runs to 14 residues. The CDR3 DNA reads TGTGCCACCGGGGGTATCACGGGTAATGAAAAACTGTTTTTT. It codes for CATGGITGNEKLFF.

The V call is TRBV5-1, the J call TRBJ1-3; possibly TRBD1 for D (6 bases). Germline V gives CDR1 SGHRS, CDR2 YFSETQ. This CDR3 is built from 12 residues. The CDR3 is CVGGASGNTIYF. The CDR3 DNA sequence: TGCGTCGGGGGGGCCTCTGGAAACACCATATATTTT.